Below are 18 T cell receptor beta chains sequenced from a single sample in a study of blood T cells in healthy people across ages. For the second PCR, which ran for 7 to 11 cycles, a sample-barcoded 5' primer and a J-beta primer mix were used. TCRdb passed the 5' RACE reads through MiXCR, listing each CDR3 protein once. This table has roughly 1,800,000 distinct CDR3 sequences, around half appearing once. Sample: blood. The receptors stem from a woman between 40 and 55 years old in good health.

The chain combines TRBV14 with TRBJ2-7; the match to TRBD1 covers 10 bases. The V and J ends lost 4 bases and 4 bases, in that order; junction bases with no gene match: 7. Germline values: CDR1 SGHDN, CDR2 FVKESK. This CDR3 comprises 15 residues. The CDR3, as DNA: TGTGCCAGCAGCCCTCGACAGGGGGCTTGGTACGAGCAGTACTTC. Translating it yields CASSPRQGAWYEQYF.

J is TRBJ1-2 and V is TRBV24-1; D call uncertain. V dropped 9 bases and J dropped 2 bases, with 6 bases sitting between them. This CDR3 is built from 11 residues. The germline V gene encodes CDR1 KGHDR and CDR2 SFDVKD. CDR3 sequence reads: CATYGNYGYTF. The CDR3 nucleotides read TGTGCCACCTACGGGAACTATGGCTACACCTTC.

This clonotype was counted between two and nine times. This chain links TRBV6-5 with TRBJ2-1; 8 positions agree with TRBD1. The ends lost 2 bases at V and 6 bases at J; junction bases unmatched: 15. There are 18 residues in the CDR3. CDR1 and CDR2 from the germline V gene are MNHEY and SVGAGI. This chain's CDR3 is CASSYPSRDRRTSNEQFF. The CDR3 region has the DNA TGTGCCAGCAGTTACCCGTCTCGGGACAGGCGGACCTCCAATGAGCAGTTCTTC.

This sequence joins TRBV5-1 and TRBJ2-4; D remains unclear. The J call could be wrong; TRBJ2-7 is a better fit for the DNA end. The germline gives CDR1 SGHRS, CDR2 YFSETQ. The CDR3 loop spans 13 amino acids. The CDR3 sequence is CASSVLQFYEQYF. The CDR3, as DNA: TGCGCCAGCAGTGTGCTACAGTTCTACGAGCAGTACTTC.

J is TRBJ2-5 and V is TRBV24-1, with 7 bases that match TRBD1. The DNA end lines up better with TRBJ2-7; the J call may be wrong. The CDR3 runs 14 residues. CDR1 KGHDR and CDR2 SFDVKD come from the germline V gene. The CDR3 DNA follows: TGTGCCACCAGCAACAGCTGGGACAGCTACGAGCAGTACTTC. Its translation: CATSNSWDSYEQYF.

This rearrangement joins TRBV12-3 or TRBV12-4 to TRBJ2-7; 10 nucleotides agree with TRBD2. V lost 0 bases and J lost 0; bases outside the gene matches: 5. This CDR3 comprises 17 residues. CDR3 sequence reads: CASSLASGGLISYEQYF. As DNA, the CDR3 is TGTGCCAGCAGTTTAGCTAGCGGGGGGCTTATCTCCTACGAGCAGTACTTC.

This clonotype was seen more than once but under ten times. The chain carries TRBV10-3 and TRBJ2-7; no firm D call. The V gene lost 4 bases and the J gene lost 2 bases, with 6 bases spanning the gap. This CDR3 has 12 residues. The germline V gene has CDR1 ENHRY and CDR2 SYGVKD. The CDR3 spells CAISAGAYEQYF. Written as DNA, the CDR3 is TGTGCCATCAGTGCCGGCGCCTACGAGCAGTACTTC.

This clonotype was seen a handful of times. The chain has TRBV7-2 and TRBJ2-5; D is unresolved. The CDR3 runs to 12 residues. Looked up from germline, CDR1 is SGHTA and CDR2 is FQGNSA. Trimming removed 3 bases from V and 7 bases from J, with 9 bases in between. CDR3 in amino acids: CASSLNSGTQYF. CDR3 bases: TGTGCCAGCAGCTTGAATAGTGGGACCCAGTACTTC.

The table lists this clonotype with many counts. V is TRBV7-8 and J is TRBJ2-3; 14 bases match TRBD2. Unmatched junction bases numbered 3, after V lost 4 bases and J lost 3 bases. The germline V gene encodes CDR1 SGHVS and CDR2 FQNEAQ. This CDR3 is built from 16 residues. CDR3 protein: CASSSGLAGATDTQYF. CDR3 nucleotide sequence: TGTGCCAGCAGCTCGGGACTAGCGGGGGCTACAGATACGCAGTATTTT.

This clonotype has only a few counts. The V and J genes are TRBV5-1 and TRBJ2-5; no reliable D call. This CDR3 comprises 14 residues. V was shortened by 4 bases and J by 1 base, with 11 bases between the two germline ends. Germline CDR1 and CDR2: SGHRS and YFSETQ. CDR3 nucleotide sequence: TGCGCCAGCAGCCTATCGTGGAGCCAAGAGACCCAGTACTTC. It is translated as CASSLSWSQETQYF.

This chain links TRBV4-3 with TRBJ1-3, with 7 bases identical to TRBD1. CDR1 is LGHNA, CDR2 YSLEER, per germline. The CDR3 spans 16 residues. Trimming removed 2 bases from V and 3 bases from J; junction bases left unmatched: 7. CDR3 nucleotides: TGCGCCAGCAGCCAAACGACAGGGAGCTTTGGAAACACCATATATTTT. Its protein is CASSQTTGSFGNTIYF.

DNA of the CDR3: TGTGCCAGCACCACCCCCGGAGCGGGGGGATCAGATACGCAGTATTTT. Its translation is CASTTPGAGGSDTQYF. J is TRBJ2-3 and V is TRBV11-2; 9 bases match TRBD2. J gave up 4 bases and V 7 bases, and 12 bases lay outside the gene matches. The germline CDR1 and CDR2 sequences are SGHAT and FQNNGV. CDR3 length equals 16 residues.

The chain has TRBV7-2 and TRBJ2-3; 7 bases fit TRBD2. Germline V gives CDR1 SGHTA, CDR2 FQGNSA. The CDR3 sequence is 15 residues long. J gave up 6 bases and V 4 bases, and 10 bases lay outside the gene matches. The CDR3 nucleotides read TGTGCCAGCAGCTCTGGGGGGGGAATGATGGATACGCAGTATTTT. It encodes CASSSGGGMMDTQYF.

This clonotype was counted a single time. The rearrangement joins TRBV6-5 to TRBJ1-6; TRBD1 might be the D (6 bases). This CDR3 spans 14 amino acids. The ends were cut back, 4 bases at V and 8 bases at J, with 12 bases in the middle. Germline values: CDR1 MNHEY, CDR2 SVGAGI. The DNA for the CDR3 is TGTGCCAGCAGTTTTCGACAGGAGGATTCACCCCTCCACTTT. This gives the protein CASSFRQEDSPLHF.

The chain uses TRBV6-2 or TRBV6-3 and TRBJ2-4; D is possibly TRBD1 (7 bases). The DNA end favors TRBJ2-7, so the J call may be wrong. Germline V lookup: CDR1 MNHEY, CDR2 SVGEGT. The CDR3 covers 14 residues. CDR3: CASSRTGVEGEQYF. The CDR3, as DNA: TGTGCCAGCAGCCGCACAGGGGTGGAGGGCGAGCAGTACTTC.

This chain links TRBV20-1 with TRBJ2-7; D ambiguous. Germline V gene sequence: CDR1 DFQATT, CDR2 SNEGSKA (reference sequence). V lost 6 bases and J lost 1, with 16 bases in between. There are 14 residues in the CDR3. CDR3 bases: TGCAGTGCCAAAGACATGTTCATTTCCTACGAGCAGTACTTC. It codes for CSAKDMFISYEQYF.

This chain connects TRBV4-2 to TRBJ2-5; D perhaps matches TRBD2 (6 bases). The germline gives CDR1 LGHNA, CDR2 YNFKEQ. V was trimmed by 1 base and J by 2 bases, leaving 17 bases between them. This CDR3 is built from 17 residues. This chain's CDR3 is CASSQVQRGGVQETQYF. The CDR3 nucleotides read TGTGCCAGCAGCCAAGTACAACGCGGCGGGGTGCAAGAGACCCAGTACTTC.

This clonotype was counted a single time. The junction and the germline gene differ at one end; a read error may be behind it. J is TRBJ2-1 and V is TRBV7-2; a weak D match, TRBD2 (6 bases). Per the germline V gene, CDR1 is SGHTA and CDR2 is FQGNSA. The CDR3 is 17 amino acids. Here the CDR3 reads CASSFRRASATYNERYF. The CDR3 region has the DNA TGTGCCAGCAGCTTCCGGCGGGCTAGCGCGACCTACAATGAGCGGTACTTC.